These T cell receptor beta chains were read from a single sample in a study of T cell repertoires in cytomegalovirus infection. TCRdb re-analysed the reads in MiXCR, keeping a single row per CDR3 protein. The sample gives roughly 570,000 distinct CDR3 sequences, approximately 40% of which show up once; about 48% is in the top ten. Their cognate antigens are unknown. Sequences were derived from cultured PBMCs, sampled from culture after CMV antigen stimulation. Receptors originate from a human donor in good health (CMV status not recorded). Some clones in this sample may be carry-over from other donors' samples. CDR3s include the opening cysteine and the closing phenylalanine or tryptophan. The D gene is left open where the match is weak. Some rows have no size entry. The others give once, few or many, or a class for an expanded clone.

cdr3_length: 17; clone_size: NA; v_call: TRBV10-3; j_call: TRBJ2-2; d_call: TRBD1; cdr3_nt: TGTGCCATCAGTGAGCAGACAGGGGGCCTCGGCACCGGGGAGCTGTTTTTT; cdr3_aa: CAISEQTGGLGTGELFF
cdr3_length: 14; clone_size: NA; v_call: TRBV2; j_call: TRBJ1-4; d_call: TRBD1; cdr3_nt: TGTGCCAGCGGTAAACAGGGGGCGGGTGAAAAACTGTTTTTT; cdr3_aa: CASGKQGAGEKLFF
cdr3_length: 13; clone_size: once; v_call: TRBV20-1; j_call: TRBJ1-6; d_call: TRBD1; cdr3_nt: TGCAGTGCCCCGACAGGGGAGAGGTCACCCCTCCACTTT; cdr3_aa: CSAPTGERSPLHF
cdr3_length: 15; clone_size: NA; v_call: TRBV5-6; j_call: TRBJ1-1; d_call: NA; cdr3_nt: TGTGCCAGCAGCTGGCGAAGGGGAGGAAGCACTGAAGCTTTCTTT; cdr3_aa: CASSWRRGGSTEAFF
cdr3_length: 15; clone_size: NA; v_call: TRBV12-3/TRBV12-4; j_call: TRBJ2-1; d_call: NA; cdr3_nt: TGTGCCAGCAGTCATCCCTCTACAGGGAGTAATGAGCAGTTCTTC; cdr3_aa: CASSHPSTGSNEQFF
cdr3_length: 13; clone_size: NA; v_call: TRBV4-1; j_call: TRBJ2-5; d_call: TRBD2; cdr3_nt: TGCGCCAGCAGCCGAGCGGGGGTGGGGACCCAGTACTTC; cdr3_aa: CASSRAGVGTQYF
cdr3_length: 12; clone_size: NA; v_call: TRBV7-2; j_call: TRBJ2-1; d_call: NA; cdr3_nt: TGTGCCAGCAGCTTAGCGGACGGCCCCCAGTTCTTC; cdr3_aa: CASSLADGPQFF
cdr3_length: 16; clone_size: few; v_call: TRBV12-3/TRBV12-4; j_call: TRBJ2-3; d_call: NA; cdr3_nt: TGTGCCAGCAGTCTAGGGGTTAGGAGGGCCACAGATACGCAGTATTTT; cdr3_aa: CASSLGVRRATDTQYF
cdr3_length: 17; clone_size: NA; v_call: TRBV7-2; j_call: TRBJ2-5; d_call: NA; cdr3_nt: TGTGCCAGCAGCTTTGCCAGTTCTCGAATTCTCGGGGAGACCCAGTACTTC; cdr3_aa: CASSFASSRILGETQYF
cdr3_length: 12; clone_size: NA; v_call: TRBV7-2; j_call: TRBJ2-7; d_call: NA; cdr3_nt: TGTGCCAGCAGCTTAGTGCGTTTCGAGCAGTACTTC; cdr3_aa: CASSLVRFEQYF